The source of this T cell receptor beta chain is a study of early T cells in non-severe SARS-CoV-2 infection. Study background: The input, bulk RNA from unsorted whole blood, was sequenced, and chains were unpaired. Broader study findings: Clonotype matching in VDJdb favored anti-spike CD8 responses and did not capture private and CD4 specificities.

Many counts were recorded for this clonotype. What it binds is unknown. Individual cDNA molecules were tagged with unique molecular identifiers. TCRdb redid the calling of the 5' RACE reads with MiXCR, one entry per CDR3 protein. The sample consists of 60,000 to 65,000 distinct CDR3 sequences, approximately 9.2% of them appearing once. Deletions cut 4 bases from V and 4 bases from J, with 16 bases between. CDR3 size: 15 residues. This chain connects TRBV12-3 or TRBV12-4 to TRBJ2-5, with D possibly called TRBD1 or TRBD2 (5 bases each). The input for sequencing was whole blood, taken at baseline. The receptor was isolated from an adult who was a healthcare worker with PCR-confirmed SARS-CoV-2 infection or an uninfected control (not recorded which). The CDR3 region is CASSSGRDDLETQYF. In DNA form, the CDR3 reads TGTGCCAGCAGTTCTGGCCGGGACGACTTAGAGACCCAGTACTTC.